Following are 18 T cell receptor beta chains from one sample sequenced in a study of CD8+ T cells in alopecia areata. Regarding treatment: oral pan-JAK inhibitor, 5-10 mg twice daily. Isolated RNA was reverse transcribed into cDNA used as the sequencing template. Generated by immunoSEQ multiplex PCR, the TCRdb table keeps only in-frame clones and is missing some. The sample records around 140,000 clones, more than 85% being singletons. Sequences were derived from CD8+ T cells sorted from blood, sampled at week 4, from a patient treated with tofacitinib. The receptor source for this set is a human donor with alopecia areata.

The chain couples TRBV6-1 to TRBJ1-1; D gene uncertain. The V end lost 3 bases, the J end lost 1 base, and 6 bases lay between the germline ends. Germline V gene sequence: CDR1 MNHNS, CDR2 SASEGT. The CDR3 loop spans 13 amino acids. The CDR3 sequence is CASSDWTNTEAFF. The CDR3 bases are TGTGCCAGCAGTGACTGGACGAACACTGAAGCTTTCTTT.

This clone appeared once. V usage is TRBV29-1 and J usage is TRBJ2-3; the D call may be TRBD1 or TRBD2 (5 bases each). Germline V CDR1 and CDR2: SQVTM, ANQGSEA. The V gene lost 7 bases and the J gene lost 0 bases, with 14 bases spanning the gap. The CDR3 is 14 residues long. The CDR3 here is CSAPGAGSTDTQYF. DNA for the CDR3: TGCAGCGCCCCCGGGGCCGGTAGCACAGATACGCAGTATTTT.

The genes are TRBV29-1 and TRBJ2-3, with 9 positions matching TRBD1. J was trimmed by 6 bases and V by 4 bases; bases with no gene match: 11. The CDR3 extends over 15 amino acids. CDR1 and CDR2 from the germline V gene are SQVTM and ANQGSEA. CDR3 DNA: TGCAGCGTTGGGATAGCCGGGACAGGGTGGGATACGCAGTATTTT. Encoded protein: CSVGIAGTGWDTQYF.

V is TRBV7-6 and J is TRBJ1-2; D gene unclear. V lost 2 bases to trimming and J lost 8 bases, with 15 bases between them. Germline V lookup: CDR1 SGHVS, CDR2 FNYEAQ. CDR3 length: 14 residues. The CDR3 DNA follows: TGTGCCAGCAGCTTAACCGAGGATCGGGAGGGCTACACCTTC. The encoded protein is CASSLTEDREGYTF.

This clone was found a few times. The CDR3 region is CSVEDFNEQFF. The CDR3 DNA follows: TGCAGCGTTGAAGATTTCAATGAGCAGTTCTTC. The rearrangement joins TRBV29-1 to TRBJ2-1; D call uncertain. The CDR3 has 11 residues. Germline CDR1 SQVTM, CDR2 ANQGSEA. V was pared by 0 bases and J by 6 bases, with 3 bases between.

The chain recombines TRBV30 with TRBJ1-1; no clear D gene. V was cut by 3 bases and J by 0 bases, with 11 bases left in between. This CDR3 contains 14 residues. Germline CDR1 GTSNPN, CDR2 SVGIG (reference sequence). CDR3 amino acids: CAWRDPQMNTEAFF. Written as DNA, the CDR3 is TGTGCCTGGAGGGATCCCCAAATGAACACTGAAGCTTTCTTT.

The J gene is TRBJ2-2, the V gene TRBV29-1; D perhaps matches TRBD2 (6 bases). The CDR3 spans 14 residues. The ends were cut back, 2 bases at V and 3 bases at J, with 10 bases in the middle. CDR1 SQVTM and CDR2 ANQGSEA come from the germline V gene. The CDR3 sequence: CSVESGGYTGELFF. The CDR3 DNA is TGCAGCGTTGAATCCGGGGGATACACCGGGGAGCTGTTTTTT.

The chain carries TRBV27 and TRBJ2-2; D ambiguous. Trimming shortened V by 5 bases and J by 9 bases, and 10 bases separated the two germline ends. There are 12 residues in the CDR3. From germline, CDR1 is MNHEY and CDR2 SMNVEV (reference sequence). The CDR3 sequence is CASSLTQRELFF. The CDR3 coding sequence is TGTGCCAGCAGTCTCACCCAGAGGGAGCTGTTTTTT.

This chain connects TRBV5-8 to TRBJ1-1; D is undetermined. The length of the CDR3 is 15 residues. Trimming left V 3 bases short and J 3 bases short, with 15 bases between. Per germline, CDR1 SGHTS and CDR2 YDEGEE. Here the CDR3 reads CASSWERFEDTEAFF. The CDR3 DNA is TGTGCCAGCAGCTGGGAGAGGTTCGAGGACACTGAAGCTTTCTTT. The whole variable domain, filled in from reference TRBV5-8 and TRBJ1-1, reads EAGVTQSPTHLIKTRGQQATLRCSPISGHTSVYWYQQALGLGLQFLLWYDEGEERNRGNFPPRFSGRQFPNYSSELNVNALELEDSALYLCASSWERFEDTEAFFGQGTRLTVV.

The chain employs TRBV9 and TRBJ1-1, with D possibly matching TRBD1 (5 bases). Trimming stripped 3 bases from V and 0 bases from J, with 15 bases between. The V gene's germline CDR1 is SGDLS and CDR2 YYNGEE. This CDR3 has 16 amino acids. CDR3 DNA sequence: TGTGCCAGCAGCGCCGACAGTGGGTATGTGAACACTGAAGCTTTCTTT. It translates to CASSADSGYVNTEAFF.

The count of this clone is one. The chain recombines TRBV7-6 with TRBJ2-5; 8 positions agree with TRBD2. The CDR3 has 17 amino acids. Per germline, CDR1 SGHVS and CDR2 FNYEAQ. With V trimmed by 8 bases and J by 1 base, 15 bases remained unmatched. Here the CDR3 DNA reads TGTGCCAGCGTATCATTCAGGCGGGAGGTCAGCCAAGAGACCCAGTACTTC. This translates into CASVSFRREVSQETQYF.

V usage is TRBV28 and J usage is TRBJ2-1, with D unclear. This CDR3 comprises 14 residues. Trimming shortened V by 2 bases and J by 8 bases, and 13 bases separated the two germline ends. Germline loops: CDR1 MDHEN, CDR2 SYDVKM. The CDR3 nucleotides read TGTGCCAGCAGTTTAATAGAGGCGTCATATGAGCAGTTCTTC. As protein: CASSLIEASYEQFF.

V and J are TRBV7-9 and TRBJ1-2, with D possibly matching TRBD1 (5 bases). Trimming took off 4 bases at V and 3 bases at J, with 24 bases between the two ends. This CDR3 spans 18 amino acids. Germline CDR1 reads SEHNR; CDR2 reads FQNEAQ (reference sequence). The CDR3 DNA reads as TGTGCCAGCAGCTCCCGACCTGGGGACCCGGAGGGTGACTATGGCTACACCTTC. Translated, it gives CASSSRPGDPEGDYGYTF.

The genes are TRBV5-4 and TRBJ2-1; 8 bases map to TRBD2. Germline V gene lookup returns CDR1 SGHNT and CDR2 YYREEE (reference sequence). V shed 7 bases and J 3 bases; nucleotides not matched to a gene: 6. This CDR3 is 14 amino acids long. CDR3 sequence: CASHSGGGYNEQFF. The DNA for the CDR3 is TGTGCCAGCCACAGCGGGGGCGGCTACAATGAGCAGTTCTTC.

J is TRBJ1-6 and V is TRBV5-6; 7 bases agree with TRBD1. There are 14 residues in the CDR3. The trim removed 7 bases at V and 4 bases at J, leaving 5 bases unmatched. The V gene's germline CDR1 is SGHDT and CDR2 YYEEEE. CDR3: CASEQGQYNSPLHF. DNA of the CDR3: TGTGCCAGCGAGCAGGGACAGTATAATTCACCCCTCCACTTT.

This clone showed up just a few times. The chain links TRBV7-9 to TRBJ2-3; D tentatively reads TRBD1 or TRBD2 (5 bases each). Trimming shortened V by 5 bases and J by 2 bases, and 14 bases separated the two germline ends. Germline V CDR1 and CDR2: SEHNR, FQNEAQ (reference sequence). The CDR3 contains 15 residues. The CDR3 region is CASSPEGSTTDTQYF. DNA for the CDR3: TGTGCCAGCAGCCCAGAGGGGAGTACCACAGATACGCAGTATTTT.

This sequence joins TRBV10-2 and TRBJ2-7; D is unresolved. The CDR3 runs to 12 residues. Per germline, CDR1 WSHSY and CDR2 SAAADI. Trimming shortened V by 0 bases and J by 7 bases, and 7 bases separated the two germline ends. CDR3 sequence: CASSESWGEQYF. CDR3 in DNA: TGCGCCAGCAGTGAGTCTTGGGGAGAGCAGTACTTC.

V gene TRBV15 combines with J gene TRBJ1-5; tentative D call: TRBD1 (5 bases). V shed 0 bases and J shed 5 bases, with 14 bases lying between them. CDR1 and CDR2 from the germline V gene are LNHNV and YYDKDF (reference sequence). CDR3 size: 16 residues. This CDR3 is CATSRDDSAGDQPQHF. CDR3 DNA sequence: TGTGCCACCAGCAGAGATGATAGTGCGGGGGATCAGCCCCAGCATTTT.